This T cell receptor beta chain came from a study of cytomegalovirus exposure and HLA in healthy donors. Study as a whole: Early released data comprised around 79 million unique TCRs from HLA-typed donors.

Study-wide results and limits: It was reportedly the case that the classifier diagnosed cytomegalovirus status with high specificity and sensitivity.

V trimming: 6 bases; J trimming: 6 bases; junction bases outside the gene matches: 12. Germline V gives CDR1 KGHSH, CDR2 LQKENI. The CDR3 extends over 17 amino acids. The PCR ran on 60 Vbeta and 13 Jbeta primers. TCRdb's copy holds only in-frame clones and misses some; the assay was immunoSEQ multiplex PCR. The sample contains roughly 130,000 clones, less than 85% of which appear only once. As concerns this clone: Its target is unknown.

The J gene is TRBJ1-4, the V gene TRBV18; 11 nucleotides match TRBD1. This TCR was recovered from a middle-aged woman in good health and CMV-seropositive. The specimen was PBMCs. CDR3 sequence (DNA): TGTGCCAGCTCTCCCACCCGCCGGGACAGGGGGGATGAAAAACTGTTTTTT. Translation gives CASSPTRRDRGDEKLFF.